These 25 T cell receptor beta chains were all obtained from the same sample, sequenced in a study of CD8+CD57+ T cells in acquired aplastic anemia. CD8+CD57+ cell expansion had been shown by flow cytometry in patients chosen for sequencing. The template for TCR beta VDJ and CDR3 sequence profiling was genomic DNA. One entry per CDR3 protein results from TCRdb running MiXCR on the reads. Seen here are some 200,000 distinct CDR3 sequences, roughly 53% observed once, and the top ten hold about 20%. The sequencing input was sorted CD4+, CD8+, or CD8+CD57+ T cells (not recorded which) from PBMCs. The receptors stem from a human donor with aplastic anemia.

This clonotype was detected a few times. The chain recombines TRBV28 with TRBJ2-2; 10 bases map to TRBD1. Germline V CDR1 and CDR2: MDHEN, SYDVKM. V lost 4 bases to trimming and J lost 5 bases; unmatched junction nucleotides: 4. The CDR3 covers 15 residues. The CDR3 here is CASSWDRGPTGELFF. The CDR3 nucleotides read TGTGCCAGCAGTTGGGACAGGGGCCCAACCGGGGAGCTGTTTTTT.

The chain joins TRBV29-1 to TRBJ2-2, with D maybe TRBD1 (6 bases). Trimming pared 7 bases from V and 2 bases from J, leaving 14 bases between. Germline assignment: CDR1 SQVTM and CDR2 ANQGSEA. The CDR3 loop spans 14 amino acids. The CDR3 bases are TGCAGCGCCACAGGGTTGGGCAACACCGGGGAGCTGTTTTTT. This translates into CSATGLGNTGELFF.

The sample holds a few counts of this clonotype. The gene calls are TRBV3-1 and TRBJ1-2; 8 bases align to TRBD1. Per the germline V gene, CDR1 is LGHDT and CDR2 is YNNKEL (reference sequence). This CDR3 spans 16 amino acids. The V segment lost 2 bases and the J segment 4 bases; nucleotides outside the gene matches: 9. Here the CDR3 DNA reads TGTGCCAGCAGCCAACTGACAGGGGAGGAAGGCTATGGCTACACCTTC. It yields the protein CASSQLTGEEGYGYTF.

The chain recombines TRBV19 with TRBJ1-1; D not resolved. The germline gives CDR1 LNHDA, CDR2 SQIVND (reference sequence). Trimming cost V 2 bases and J 7 bases, with 11 bases left between them. The CDR3 covers 13 residues. CDR3 DNA: TGTGCCAGTAGTATAAATAGGGCGGATGAAGCTTTCTTT. This codes for CASSINRADEAFF.

This sequence joins TRBV9 and TRBJ2-1, with 10 bases fitting TRBD1. This CDR3 contains 15 residues. Germline CDR1 SGDLS, CDR2 YYNGEE. V trimming: 0 bases; J trimming: 6 bases; junction bases outside the gene matches: 3. The CDR3 region has the DNA TGTGCCAGCAGCGTAGAGGGACAGGGGTTCAATGAGCAGTTCTTC. The encoded protein is CASSVEGQGFNEQFF.

In regard to this clonotype: Germline and junction disagree at one end, which may indicate a read error. The chain employs TRBV7-8 and TRBJ1-2, with D tentatively TRBD1 (6 bases). The germline V gene has CDR1 SGHVS and CDR2 FQNEAQ. This CDR3 has 15 residues. The CDR3 is CASSLVGGADDGYTF. CDR3 sequence (DNA): TGCGCCAGCAGCTTAGTCGGGGGCGCGGACGATGGCTACACCTTC.

This rearrangement joins TRBV3-1 to TRBJ1-1, with D perhaps TRBD1 (5 bases). The CDR3 sequence is 15 residues long. The V gene lost 4 bases and the J gene lost 5 bases, with 17 bases spanning the gap. Germline V gene sequence: CDR1 LGHDT, CDR2 YNNKEL (reference sequence). For the CDR3, the DNA is TGTGCCAGCAGCCTCTCGAAATCGGGGCGAACTGAAGCTTTCTTT. It is translated as CASSLSKSGRTEAFF.

Many counts were recorded for this clonotype. The rearrangement links TRBV20-1 to TRBJ1-2; D not certain. The germline gives CDR1 DFQATT, CDR2 SNEGSKA (reference sequence). This CDR3 region has 15 residues. Between the trimmed V and J ends, which lost 0 bases and 5 bases, there was a span of 16 bases. For the CDR3, the DNA is TGCAGTGCTAGAGATGGTATGGGCGGACCTTATGGCTACACCTTC. Translating gives CSARDGMGGPYGYTF.

This clonotype has more than one count but fewer than ten. The J gene is TRBJ2-3, the V gene TRBV12-5, with TRBD1 matching over 8 bases. CDR1 and CDR2 from the germline V gene are LGHNT and FRNRAP. J lost 1 base, V lost 5 bases, and 14 bases had no gene match. CDR3 length equals 18 residues. The chain's CDR3 is CASGPGQGPFRGTDTQYF. CDR3 DNA: TGTGCTAGTGGTCCCGGACAGGGCCCCTTTCGTGGCACAGATACGCAGTATTTT.

This sequence joins TRBV5-6 and TRBJ2-3; no clear D. This CDR3 spans 15 amino acids. V was pared by 4 bases and J by 2 bases, with 14 bases between. CDR1 and CDR2 from the germline V gene are SGHDT and YYEEEE. CDR3 DNA sequence: TGTGCCAGCAGCCCTACAACACTATCCACAGATACGCAGTATTTT. Protein: CASSPTTLSTDTQYF.

The table lists this clonotype with a few counts. This chain connects TRBV2 to TRBJ2-7; D is undetermined. Trimming took 1 base from V and 1 from J, leaving 11 bases between them. Germline CDR1 reads SNHLY; CDR2 reads FYNNEI. This CDR3 comprises 15 residues. CDR3 loop: CASSEGAAKSYEQYF. The CDR3 DNA follows: TGTGCCAGCAGTGAAGGGGCGGCGAAGTCCTACGAGCAGTACTTC. Full variable domain (rest looked up from reference TRBV2 and TRBJ2-7): EPEVTQTPSHQVTQMGQEVILRCVPISNHLYFYWYRQILGQKVEFLVSFYNNEISEKSEIFDDQFSVERPDGSNFTLKIRSTKLEDSAMYFCASSEGAAKSYEQYFGPGTRLTVT.

The chain has TRBV29-1 and TRBJ1-1, with a tentative D call TRBD1 (6 bases). V was trimmed by 6 bases and J by 5 bases, leaving 13 bases between them. Germline values: CDR1 SQVTM, CDR2 ANQGSEA. The CDR3 sequence is 12 residues long. As DNA, the CDR3 is TGCAGCGTAAGGGGGGGATATACTGAAGCTTTCTTT. This sequence encodes CSVRGGYTEAFF.

This clonotype was recorded many times. The V call is TRBV11-3, the J call TRBJ2-1; 7 positions agree with TRBD2. The CDR3 consists of 17 residues. Germline-derived CDR1 and CDR2 are SGHNT and YENEEA. V dropped 2 bases and J dropped 5; count of bases not matched to a gene: 12. The CDR3 coding sequence is TGTGCCAGCAGCTTAAGTTCCCTGGCGGGGGAGCACAATGAGCAGTTCTTC. It is translated as CASSLSSLAGEHNEQFF.

This clonotype occurred a few times. The chain carries TRBV28 and TRBJ1-1, with TRBD1 matching over 7 bases. The germline V gene has CDR1 MDHEN and CDR2 SYDVKM. Unmatched junction bases numbered 6, after V lost 4 bases and J lost 4 bases. The CDR3 runs 14 residues. The CDR3 DNA sequence: TGTGCCAGCAGTTCTTTGACAGGGACCACTGAAGCTTTCTTT. Its protein product is CASSSLTGTTEAFF.

This clonotype was recorded a few times. J is TRBJ1-6 and V is TRBV4-2; D unresolved. Looked up from germline, CDR1 is LGHNA and CDR2 is YNFKEQ. V was trimmed by 0 bases and J by 7 bases, leaving 10 bases between them. The CDR3 sequence is 15 residues long. The CDR3 DNA reads TGTGCCAGCAGCCAAGATAGTACGGTAAATTCACCCCTCCACTTT. Protein sequence: CASSQDSTVNSPLHF.

Remarks on this clonotype: Given a much more abundant clone one base away, this may be a read error. The conserved phenylalanine or tryptophan is not found at the CDR3 terminus, so this likely reflects a read error. The chain recombines TRBV9 with TRBJ1-2; D not resolved. The V end lost 4 bases, the J end lost 4 bases, and 20 bases lay between the germline ends. Germline loops: CDR1 SGDLS, CDR2 YYNGEE. The CDR3 extends over 16 amino acids. CDR3 DNA: TGTGCCAGCAGCCCCGAAGGAGCAGCCCGGTCCTATGGCTACACCCTC. Its translation is CASSPEGAARSYGYTL.

The chain is built from TRBV14 and TRBJ1-2; TRBD1 matches at 7 bases. This CDR3 comprises 13 residues. The ends lost 3 bases at V and 4 bases at J; junction bases unmatched: 2. Germline V gene lookup returns CDR1 SGHDN and CDR2 FVKESK. Written as DNA, the CDR3 is TGTGCCAGCAGCCACCGGGACAGCTATGGCTACACCTTC. It codes for CASSHRDSYGYTF.

This clonotype appeared many times. The chain uses TRBV10-3 and TRBJ2-2; no definite D call. The CDR3 runs to 11 residues. V was cut by 6 bases and J by 5 bases, with 4 bases left in between. Germline assignment: CDR1 ENHRY and CDR2 SYGVKD. CDR3 protein: CAIRRTGELFF. CDR3 DNA: TGTGCCATCAGACGAACCGGGGAGCTGTTTTTT.

Note on this clonotype: A much larger clone differs by one base, so this may be a read error. The chain employs TRBV5-1 and TRBJ2-3; perhaps TRBD1 as D (6 bases). The V and J ends lost 7 bases and 2 bases respectively, with 11 bases between them. CDR3 size: 13 residues. Germline CDR1 SGHRS, CDR2 YFSETQ. The CDR3 is CASGTRDTDTQYF. CDR3 nucleotides: TGCGCCAGCGGGACAAGGGACACAGATACGCAGTATTTT.

In DNA form, the CDR3 reads TGTGCCACCAGTTCGGGAGGTTACAACGAGCAGTACTTC. It yields the protein CATSSGGYNEQYF. J is TRBJ2-7 and V is TRBV15; TRBD2 matches 7 bases. Trimming removed 6 bases from V and 5 bases from J; junction bases left unmatched: 7. This CDR3 has 13 amino acids. In germline, CDR1 is LNHNV, CDR2 YYDKDF (reference sequence).

As for this clonotype: Since a much larger clone is just one base distant, this may be a read error. The genes are TRBV4-2 and TRBJ2-7; 7 nucleotides match TRBD2. The CDR3 is 17 amino acids. Germline V lookup: CDR1 LGHNA, CDR2 YNFKEQ. Trimming cost V 0 bases and J 3 bases; bases outside gene matches: 11. The CDR3 DNA reads as TGTGCCAGCAGCCAAGATCGGGTTGGGGGGGAACGCTACGAGCAGTACTTC. Residues: CASSQDRVGGERYEQYF.

Turning to this clonotype: The conserved phenylalanine or tryptophan is not found at the CDR3 terminus, so this likely reflects a read error. This chain joins TRBV6-1 and TRBJ1-2; D uncertain. Germline V gene lookup returns CDR1 MNHNS and CDR2 SASEGT. V was shortened by 1 base and J by 5 bases, with 14 bases between the two germline ends. CDR3 length: 15 residues. CDR3 sequence reads: CASSEGGARSYGYTL. CDR3 DNA: TGTGCCAGCAGTGAAGGGGGAGCAAGGTCGTATGGCTACACCCTC.

This sequence joins TRBV10-1 and TRBJ1-5; 10 nucleotides agree with TRBD1. Germline V gene lookup returns CDR1 WNHNN and CDR2 SYGVQD (reference sequence). The CDR3 loop spans 14 amino acids. With V trimmed by 4 bases and J by 14 bases, 11 bases remained unmatched. The CDR3 DNA is TGCGCCAGCAGTGGGGGGACAGGGGCAACCTACGAGCATTTT. This encodes CASSGGTGATYEHF.

The V gene is TRBV3-1, the J gene TRBJ1-4; D is unclear. There are 17 residues in the CDR3. CDR1 and CDR2 (germline): LGHDT, YNNKEL (reference sequence). Deletions cut 4 bases from V and 0 bases from J, with 15 bases between. DNA for the CDR3: TGTGCCAGCAGCCCAAAGCGAGAGGGTGCAACTAATGAAAAACTGTTTTTT. This sequence encodes CASSPKREGATNEKLFF.

This chain connects TRBV20-1 to TRBJ1-2; 9 bases fit TRBD1. Germline V CDR1 and CDR2: DFQATT, SNEGSKA (reference sequence). The CDR3 is 14 residues long. V shed 3 bases, J shed 8 bases, and the junction held 10 bases outside the gene matches. The chain's CDR3 is CSARPGQGTSGYTF. Written as DNA, the CDR3 is TGCAGTGCTAGGCCGGGACAGGGAACCAGCGGCTACACCTTC.